This paragraph covers one TCR beta chain sequence. Its antigen is unknown. Trimming cost V 8 bases and J 11 bases, with 30 bases left between them. The CDR3 length is 16 residues. Germline lookup yields CDR1 SNHLY and CDR2 FYNNEI. These data originate in a study of blood T cells in healthy people across ages. Together with a sample-barcoded 5' primer, a J-beta primer mix was included in a second PCR lasting about 7 to 11 cycles. Every cDNA molecule carried a tag from a template-switch adaptor bearing 12 random nucleotides. TCRdb reprocessed the 5' RACE reads via MiXCR and lists one record per CDR3 protein. The sample records around 690,000 distinct CDR3 sequences, roughly 53% being singletons. Study-level results: Roughly linearly, TCR beta diversity per million T cells fell as age increased. Since the PBMCs were unsorted, naive and antigen-experienced cells could not be conclusively compared.

Each sample gave at least 6 million isolated PBMCs. The chain carries TRBV2 and TRBJ2-5, with D possibly being TRBD2 (5 bases). Sequencing used blood. This TCR derives from a man between 60 and 75 years old in good health. CDR3 sequence (DNA): TGTGCCAGCTCCGAAGGTATGGGGAGATACTACAATGAGCAGTACTTC. It is translated as CASSEGMGRYYNEQYF.